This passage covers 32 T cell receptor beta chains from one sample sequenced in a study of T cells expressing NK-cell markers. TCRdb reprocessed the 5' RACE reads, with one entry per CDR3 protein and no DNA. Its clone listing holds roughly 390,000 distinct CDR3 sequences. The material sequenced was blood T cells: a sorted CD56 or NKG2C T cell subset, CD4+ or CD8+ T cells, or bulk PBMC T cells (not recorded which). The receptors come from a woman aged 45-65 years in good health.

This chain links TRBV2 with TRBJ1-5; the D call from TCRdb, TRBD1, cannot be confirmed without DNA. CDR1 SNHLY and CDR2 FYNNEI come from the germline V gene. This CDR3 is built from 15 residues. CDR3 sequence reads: CASSLGWQGVEPQHF.

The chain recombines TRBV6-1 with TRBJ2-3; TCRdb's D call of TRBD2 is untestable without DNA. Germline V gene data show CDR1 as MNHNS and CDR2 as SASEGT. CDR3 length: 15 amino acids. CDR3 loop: CASRKLAGGPGTQYF.

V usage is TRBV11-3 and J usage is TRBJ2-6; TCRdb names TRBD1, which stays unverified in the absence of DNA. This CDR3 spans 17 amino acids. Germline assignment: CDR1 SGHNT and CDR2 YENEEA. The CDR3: CASSPRGGGPGANVLTF.

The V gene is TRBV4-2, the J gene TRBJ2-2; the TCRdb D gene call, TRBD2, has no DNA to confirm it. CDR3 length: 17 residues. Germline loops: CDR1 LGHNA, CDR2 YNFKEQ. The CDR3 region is CASSFDSSGRGTGELFF.

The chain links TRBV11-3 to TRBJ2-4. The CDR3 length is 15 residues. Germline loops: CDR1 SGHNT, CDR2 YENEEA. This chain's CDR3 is CASSLRVLAKNIQYF.

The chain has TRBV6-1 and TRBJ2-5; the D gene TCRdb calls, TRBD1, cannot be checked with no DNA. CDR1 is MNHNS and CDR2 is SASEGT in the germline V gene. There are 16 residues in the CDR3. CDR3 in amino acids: CASTFQPGTAQETQYF.

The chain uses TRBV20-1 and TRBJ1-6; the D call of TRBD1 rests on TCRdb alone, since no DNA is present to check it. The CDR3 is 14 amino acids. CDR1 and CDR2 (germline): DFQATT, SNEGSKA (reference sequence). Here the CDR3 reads CSARDSLRGEPLHF.

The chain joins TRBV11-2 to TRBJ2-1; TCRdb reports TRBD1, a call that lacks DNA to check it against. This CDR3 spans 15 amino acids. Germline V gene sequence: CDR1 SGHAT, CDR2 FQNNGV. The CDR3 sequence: CASSSVVDSFNEQFF. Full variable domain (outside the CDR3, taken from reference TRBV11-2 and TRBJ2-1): EAGVAQSPRYKIIEKRQSVAFWCNPISGHATLYWYQQILGQGPKLLIQFQNNGVVDDSQLPKDRFSAERLKGVDSTLKIQPAKLEDSAVYLCASSSVVDSFNEQFFGPGTRLTVL.

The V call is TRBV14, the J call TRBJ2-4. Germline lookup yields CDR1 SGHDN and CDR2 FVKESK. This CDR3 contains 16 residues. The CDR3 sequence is CASSQDERIAKNIQYF.

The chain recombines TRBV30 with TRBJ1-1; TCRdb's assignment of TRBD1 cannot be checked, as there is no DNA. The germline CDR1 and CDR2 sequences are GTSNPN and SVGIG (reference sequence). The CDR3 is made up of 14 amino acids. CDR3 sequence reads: CAWDQTQGGTEAFF.

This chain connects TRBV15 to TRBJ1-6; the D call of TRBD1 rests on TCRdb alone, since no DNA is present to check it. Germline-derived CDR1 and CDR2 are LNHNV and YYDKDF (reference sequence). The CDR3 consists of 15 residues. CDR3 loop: CATSFSQGYNSPLHF.

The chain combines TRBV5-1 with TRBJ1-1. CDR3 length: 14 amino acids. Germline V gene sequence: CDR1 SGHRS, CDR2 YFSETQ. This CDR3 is CASSRGTDDYKAFF.

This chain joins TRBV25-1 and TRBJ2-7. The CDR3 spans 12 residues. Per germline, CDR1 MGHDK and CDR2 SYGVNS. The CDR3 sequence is CATAGESREQYF.

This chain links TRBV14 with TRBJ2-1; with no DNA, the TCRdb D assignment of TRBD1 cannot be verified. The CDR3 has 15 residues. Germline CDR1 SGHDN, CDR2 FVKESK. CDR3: CASSPAGTSYNEQFF. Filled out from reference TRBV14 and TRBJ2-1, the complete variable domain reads EAGVTQFPSHSVIEKGQTVTLRCDPISGHDNLYWYRRVMGKEIKFLLHFVKESKQDESGMPNNRFLAERTGGTYSTLKVQPAELEDSGVYFCASSPAGTSYNEQFFGPGTRLTVL.

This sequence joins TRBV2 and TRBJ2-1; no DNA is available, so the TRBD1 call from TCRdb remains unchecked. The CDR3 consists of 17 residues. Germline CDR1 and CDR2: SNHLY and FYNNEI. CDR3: CASNPMTGASSYNEQFF.

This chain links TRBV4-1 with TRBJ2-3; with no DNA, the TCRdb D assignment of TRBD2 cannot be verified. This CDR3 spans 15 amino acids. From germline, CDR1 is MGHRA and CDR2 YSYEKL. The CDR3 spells CASSSPSGRGDTQYF.

The CDR3 sequence: CASSLFPSKNEQFF. The rearrangement links TRBV7-3 to TRBJ2-1; the D call of TRBD2 rests on TCRdb alone, since no DNA is present to check it. The germline CDR1 and CDR2 sequences are SGHTA and FQGTGA. This CDR3 is 14 amino acids long.

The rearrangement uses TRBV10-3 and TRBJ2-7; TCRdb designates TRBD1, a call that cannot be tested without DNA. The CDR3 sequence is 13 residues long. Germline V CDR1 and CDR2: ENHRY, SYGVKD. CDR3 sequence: CAISGTGFGEQYF.

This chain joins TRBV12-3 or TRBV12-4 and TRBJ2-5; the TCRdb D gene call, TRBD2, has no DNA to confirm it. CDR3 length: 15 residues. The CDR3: CASSLGSGVGETQYF.

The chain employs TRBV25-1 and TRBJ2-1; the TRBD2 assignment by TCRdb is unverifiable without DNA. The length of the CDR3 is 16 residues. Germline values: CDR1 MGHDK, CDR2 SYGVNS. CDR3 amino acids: CASSESLAGDYNEQFF.

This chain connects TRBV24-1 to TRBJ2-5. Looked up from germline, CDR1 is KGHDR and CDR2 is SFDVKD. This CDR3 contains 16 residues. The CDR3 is CATTRSLFSKQETQYF.

CDR3 sequence reads: CASSHTDYEQYF. The chain recombines TRBV7-2 with TRBJ2-7. The CDR3 loop spans 12 amino acids. In germline, CDR1 is SGHTA, CDR2 FQGNSA.

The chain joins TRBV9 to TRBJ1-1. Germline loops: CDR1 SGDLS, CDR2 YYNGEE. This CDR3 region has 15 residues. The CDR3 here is CASSVGGAGNTEAFF.

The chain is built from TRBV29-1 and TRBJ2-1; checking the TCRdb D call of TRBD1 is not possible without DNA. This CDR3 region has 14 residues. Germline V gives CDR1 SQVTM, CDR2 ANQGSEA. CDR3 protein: CSAAPEGSYNEQFF.

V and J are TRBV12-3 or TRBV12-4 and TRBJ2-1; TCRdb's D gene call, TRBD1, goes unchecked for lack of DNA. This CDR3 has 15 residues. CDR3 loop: CASIKGAPGYNEQFF.

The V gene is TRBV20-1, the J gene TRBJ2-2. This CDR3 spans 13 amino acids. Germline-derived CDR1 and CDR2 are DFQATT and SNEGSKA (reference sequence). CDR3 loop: CSARRGWTGELFF.

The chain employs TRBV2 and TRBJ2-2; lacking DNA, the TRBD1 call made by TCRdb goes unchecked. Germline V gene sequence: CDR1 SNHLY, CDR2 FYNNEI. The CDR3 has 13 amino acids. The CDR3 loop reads CARGQILTGELFF.

The CDR3 is CASSLGRTVSNQPQHF. The chain employs TRBV5-5 and TRBJ1-5; TCRdb returns TRBD1, unconfirmable since there is no DNA. The length of the CDR3 is 16 residues. CDR1 and CDR2 (germline): SGHKS, YYEKEE (reference sequence).

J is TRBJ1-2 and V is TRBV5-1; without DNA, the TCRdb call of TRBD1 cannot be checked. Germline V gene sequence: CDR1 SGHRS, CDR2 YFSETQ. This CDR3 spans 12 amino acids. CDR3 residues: CASSSSGYGYTF.

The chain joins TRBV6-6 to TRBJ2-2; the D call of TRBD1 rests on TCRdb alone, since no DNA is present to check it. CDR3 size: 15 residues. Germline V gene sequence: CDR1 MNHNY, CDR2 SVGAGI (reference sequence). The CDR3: CASSGRDTGTGELFF.

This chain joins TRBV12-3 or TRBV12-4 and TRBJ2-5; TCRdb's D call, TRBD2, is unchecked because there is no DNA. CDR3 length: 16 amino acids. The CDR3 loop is CASSLAGTLGQETQYF.

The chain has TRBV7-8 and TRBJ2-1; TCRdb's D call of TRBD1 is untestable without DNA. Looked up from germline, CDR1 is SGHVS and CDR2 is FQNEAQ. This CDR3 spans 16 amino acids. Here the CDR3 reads CASSWLGASSYNEQFF.